The entry that follows covers one T cell receptor beta chain sequence. One entry per CDR3 protein results from TCRdb running MiXCR on the 5' RACE reads. There are roughly 720,000 distinct CDR3 sequences in the sample; roughly 18% occur only once, and 10% to 15% lies in the top ten. This sample stems from a study of identical twins. Trimming took 2 bases from V and 8 from J, leaving 9 bases between them. CDR1 and CDR2 (germline): MNHNY, SVGAGI (reference sequence). The CDR3 has 12 residues. The same sample was also studied in work on T cells expressing NK-cell markers.

This chain links TRBV6-6 with TRBJ1-2; D unresolved. The TCR was taken from a woman younger than 35 in good health. Sequencing input: PBMCs. The CDR3 DNA follows: TGTGCCAGCAGTTACACCCCCGGCGGCTACACCTTC. Encoded protein: CASSYTPGGYTF.